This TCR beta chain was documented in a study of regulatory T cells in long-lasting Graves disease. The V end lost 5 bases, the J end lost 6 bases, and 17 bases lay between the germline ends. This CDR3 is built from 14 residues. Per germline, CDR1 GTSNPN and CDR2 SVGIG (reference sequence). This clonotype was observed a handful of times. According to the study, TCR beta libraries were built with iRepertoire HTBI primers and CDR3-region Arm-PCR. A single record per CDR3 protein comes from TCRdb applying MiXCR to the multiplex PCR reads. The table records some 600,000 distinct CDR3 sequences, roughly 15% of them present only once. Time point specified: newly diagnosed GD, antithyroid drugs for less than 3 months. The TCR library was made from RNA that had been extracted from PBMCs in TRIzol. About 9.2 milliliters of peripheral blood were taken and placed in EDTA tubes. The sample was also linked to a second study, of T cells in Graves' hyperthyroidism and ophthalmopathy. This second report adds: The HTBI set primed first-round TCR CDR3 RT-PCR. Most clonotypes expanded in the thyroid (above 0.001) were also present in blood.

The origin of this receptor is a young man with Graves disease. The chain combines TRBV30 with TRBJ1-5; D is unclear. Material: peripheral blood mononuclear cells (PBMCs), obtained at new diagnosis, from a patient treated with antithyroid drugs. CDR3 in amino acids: CAWSPGPGSQPQHF. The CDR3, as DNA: TGTGCCTGGTCCCCCGGCCCCGGGTCTCAGCCCCAGCATTTT.